This T cell receptor (beta chain) derives from a study of blood T cell repertoires in COVID-19. Study information: PBMCs, B-cell-depleted T cells, or T cells provided the cDNA or gDNA that made up the material.

The method was immunoSEQ multiplex PCR; TCRdb's version includes in-frame clones alone and lacks a portion of them. The data show 140,000 or so clones, about four fifths seen once. Germline assignment: CDR1 LNHDA and CDR2 SQIVND (reference sequence). Trimming stripped 1 base from V and 0 bases from J, with 10 bases between. The CDR3 consists of 15 residues. The sequence was obtained from a human donor in a cohort sampled during active COVID-19. V usage is TRBV19 and J usage is TRBJ2-7, with a possible D match to TRBD2 (5 bases). Sequenced: peripheral blood. CDR3 nucleotides: TGTGCCAGTAGTATAGGGACTTATGGCTCCTACGAGCAGTACTTC. This gives the protein CASSIGTYGSYEQYF.